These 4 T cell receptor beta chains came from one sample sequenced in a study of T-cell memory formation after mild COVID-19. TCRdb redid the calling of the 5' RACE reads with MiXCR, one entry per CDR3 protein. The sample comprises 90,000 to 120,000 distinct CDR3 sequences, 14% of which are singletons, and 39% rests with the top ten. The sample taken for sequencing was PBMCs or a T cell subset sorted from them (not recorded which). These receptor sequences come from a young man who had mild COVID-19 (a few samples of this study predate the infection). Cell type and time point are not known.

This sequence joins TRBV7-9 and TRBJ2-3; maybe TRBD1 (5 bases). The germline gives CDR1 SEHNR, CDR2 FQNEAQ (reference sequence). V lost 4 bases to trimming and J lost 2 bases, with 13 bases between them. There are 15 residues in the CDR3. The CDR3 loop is CASSSDTEYTDTQYF. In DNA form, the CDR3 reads TGTGCCAGCAGCTCGGACACGGAATACACAGATACGCAGTATTTT.

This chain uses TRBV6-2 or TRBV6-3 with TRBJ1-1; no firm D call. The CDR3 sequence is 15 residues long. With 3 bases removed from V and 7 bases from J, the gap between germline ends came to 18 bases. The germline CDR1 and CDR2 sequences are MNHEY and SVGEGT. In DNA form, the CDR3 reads TGTGCCAGCAGTTATTTCGCGGCACTGTCAGGTGAAGCTTTCTTT. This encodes CASSYFAALSGEAFF.

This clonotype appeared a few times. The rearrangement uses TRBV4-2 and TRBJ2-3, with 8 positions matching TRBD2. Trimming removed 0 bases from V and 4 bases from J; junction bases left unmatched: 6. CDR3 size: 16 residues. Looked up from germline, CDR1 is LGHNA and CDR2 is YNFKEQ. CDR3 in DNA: TGTGCCAGCAGCCAAGATCCCGGGGGGGCAGCAGATACGCAGTATTTT. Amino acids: CASSQDPGGAADTQYF.

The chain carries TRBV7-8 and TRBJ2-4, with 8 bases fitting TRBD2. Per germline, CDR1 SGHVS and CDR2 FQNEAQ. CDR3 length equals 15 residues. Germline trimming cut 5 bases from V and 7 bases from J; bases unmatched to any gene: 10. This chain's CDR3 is CASSEAGGASNIQYF. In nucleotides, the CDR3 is TGTGCCAGCAGCGAGGCCGGGGGGGCCAGTAACATTCAGTACTTC.